This T cell receptor beta chain was found in a study of T-cell reconstitution after alpha-beta-depleted transplantation in children. Unique molecular identifiers were incorporated when the TCRbeta library was constructed. From the PCR reads, TCRdb called clonotypes with MiXCR, one entry per CDR3 protein. Seen here are hundreds of thousands of distinct CDR3 sequences, about an eighth observed once, and the top ten hold roughly 0.77%. This clonotype came up a few times. The receptor was isolated from a girl aged 2 to 9 with congenital amegakaryocytic thrombocytopenia, due to receive a stem cell transplant. Source: PBMCs, taken before TCRalphabeta/CD19-depleted stem cell transplant.

The CDR3 protein is CASSFPLGLAGGDGTQYF. In nucleotides, the CDR3 is TGTGCCAGCAGTTTCCCCCTGGGACTAGCGGGAGGGGATGGGACCCAGTACTTC. The J gene is TRBJ2-5, the V gene TRBV28; 16 positions agree with TRBD2. Germline CDR1 MDHEN, CDR2 SYDVKM. Unmatched junction bases numbered 11, after V lost 3 bases and J lost 7 bases. The CDR3 runs 18 residues. The full variable domain, completed using reference TRBV28 and TRBJ2-5, is DVKVTQSSRYLVKRTGEKVFLECVQDMDHENMFWYRQDPGLGLRLIYFSYDVKMKEKGDIPEGYSVSREKKERFSLILESASTNQTSMYLCASSFPLGLAGGDGTQYFGPGTRLLVL.